This T cell receptor (beta chain) came from a study of radiation and T cells in renal cell carcinoma. The time point is: blood 2 weeks post-SBRT. Treatment meaning: 15 Gy SBRT to primary tumor, nephrectomy 4 weeks later. Germline lookup yields CDR1 MNHEY and CDR2 SVGAGI. The CDR3 has 15 residues. Trimming pared 2 bases from V and 5 bases from J, leaving 15 bases between. TCRdb's table, derived via immunoSEQ multiplex PCR, lists solely in-frame clones and lacks some. The repertoire holds approximately 75,000 clones, with roughly 80% as singletons. This chain connects TRBV6-5 to TRBJ1-1; no clear D gene. The receptor was isolated from a man aged 55-75 years with renal cell carcinoma. Sequenced material: blood, taken from a patient whose treatment included radiotherapy and nephrectomy. The CDR3 sequence: CASSYMVFSATEAFF. CDR3 nucleotide sequence: TGTGCCAGCAGTTACATGGTGTTCTCGGCAACTGAAGCTTTCTTT.